This entry concerns a single T cell receptor (beta chain). This sample is part of a study of resident and recirculating memory T cells in vitiligo. This CDR3 has 15 residues. Trimming pared 0 bases from V and 8 bases from J, leaving 14 bases between. Germline V lookup: CDR1 MNHEY, CDR2 SVGAGI. Profiling relied on immunoSEQ multiplex PCR, and the TCRdb table lists in-frame clones only, not all of them. The sample carries 75,000 to 85,000 clones, about 90% recorded once. Material for sequencing was blood. This TCR derives from a male donor with vitiligo. V usage is TRBV6-5 and J usage is TRBJ2-1, with D perhaps matching TRBD2 (6 bases). CDR3: CASSYSGTGRDEQFF. The CDR3 nucleotides read TGTGCCAGCAGTTACTCCGGGACTGGCAGGGATGAGCAGTTCTTC.